The source of this T cell receptor (beta chain) is a study of blood T cell repertoires in COVID-19. Study as a whole: From the United States, Italy and Spain came samples of acute and convalescent COVID-19.

Per the study methods: Researchers report that nucleated cell counts were estimated from reference gene primer amplification. Measured with immunoSEQ multiplex PCR; TCRdb has only the in-frame clones, and not every one. D and trimming were read from the DNA, whereas the V and J calls and clone size are those reported in that table. The sample records roughly 180,000 clones, about 81% being singletons. This clone appeared once. This sequence was found in a woman of 80 years or more with COVID-19, enrolled during active disease. Sequenced: peripheral blood.

This chain's CDR3 is CASSTYSGGFGGELFF. The CDR3 DNA is TGTGCCAGTAGTACCTATAGCGGGGGGTTCGGCGGGGAGCTGTTTTTT. The gene calls are TRBV19 and TRBJ2-2; 10 bases are a match to TRBD2. From germline, CDR1 is LNHDA and CDR2 SQIVND (reference sequence). Losses at the gene ends were 4 bases for V and 7 bases for J; bases not matched to a gene: 9. The CDR3 contains 16 residues.